A selection of T cell receptor beta chains follows, all from one sample in a study of blood T cell repertoires in COVID-19. The data were produced by immunoSEQ multiplex PCR, yet TCRdb's version contains in-frame clones alone and is incomplete. The table includes a few hundred thousand clones, less than 90% detected once. The sequencing sample was made of peripheral blood. These receptors all come from a man aged 55 to 70 who had recovered from COVID-19. Each CDR3 is given with its conserved first and last residue. The order of the fields is V gene, CDR3 protein.

V gene: TRBV18; CDR3 protein: CASSPLGQGHVGETEAFF
V gene: TRBV29-1; CDR3 protein: CSGHTGGNYGYTF
V gene: TRBV9; CDR3 protein: CASSDRQGRMTLRNEQFF
V gene: TRBV19; CDR3 protein: CASRDTMNTEAFF
V gene: TRBV19; CDR3 protein: CASKTGLHEQFF
V gene: TRBV10-3; CDR3 protein: CAISTVERPLGKLFF
V gene: TRBV5-6; CDR3 protein: CASSSETRASYEQYF
V gene: TRBV10-3; CDR3 protein: CAISQQGREVGYTF
V gene: TRBV27; CDR3 protein: CASSFISGNNEKLFF
V gene: TRBV5-1; CDR3 protein: CASSMGQSYNEQFF
V gene: TRBV7-9; CDR3 protein: CASSFLERGNSPLHF
V gene: TRBV5-4; CDR3 protein: CASSSYRENTGELFF
V gene: TRBV7-8; CDR3 protein: CASSTVQGRSYTF
V gene: TRBV5-1; CDR3 protein: CASSRTGQYNSPLHF
V gene: TRBV6-5; CDR3 protein: CASSPGGGQPQHF
V gene: TRBV7-9; CDR3 protein: CASSGDNEKLFF
V gene: TRBV19; CDR3 protein: CASSIALSGAGGRYEQYF
V gene: TRBV6-5; CDR3 protein: CASTQGGIYEQYF
V gene: TRBV6-4; CDR3 protein: CASKREGSGSGELFF
V gene: TRBV6-1; CDR3 protein: CASSDFVPGHYRISEAFF
V gene: TRBV6-6; CDR3 protein: CASSRTGVGNEQFF
V gene: TRBV7-2; CDR3 protein: CASSFYDEQFF
V gene: TRBV2; CDR3 protein: CASSAGQPSSGNTIYF
V gene: TRBV11-1; CDR3 protein: CASSHRTGANSPLHF
V gene: TRBV5-4; CDR3 protein: CASSLAPGVDEQFF
V gene: TRBV9; CDR3 protein: CASSLQPSSGGEDTQYF
V gene: TRBV15; CDR3 protein: CATSRDSVINGYTF
V gene: TRBV13; CDR3 protein: CASSSVTGGREQYF
V gene: TRBV7-2; CDR3 protein: CASSRGDRGNQPQHF
V gene: TRBV7-8; CDR3 protein: CASSLVVGTGNQPQHF
V gene: TRBV19; CDR3 protein: CASSTSGTLREKLFF